One and the same sample provided the 3 T cell receptor beta chains below, sequenced in a study of cytomegalovirus exposure and HLA in healthy donors. The PCR was carried out with 60 Vbeta primers and 13 Jbeta primers. Using immunoSEQ multiplex PCR, the repertoire was profiled, and TCRdb retains in-frame clones only, with some absent. The table includes about 100,000 clones, around 82% detected once. Material: PBMCs. These receptors were obtained from a woman aged 45-60 years in good health and CMV-seropositive.

This rearrangement joins TRBV5-1 to TRBJ2-2, with 12 bases aligning to TRBD2. V shed 4 bases and J 2 bases; nucleotides not matched to a gene: 9. The CDR3 covers 18 residues. From germline, CDR1 is SGHRS and CDR2 YFSETQ. DNA of the CDR3: TGCGCCAGCAGCGTTCCGGGACTAGCGGGTTCTAACACCGGGGAGCTGTTTTTT. Translated: CASSVPGLAGSNTGELFF.

The chain joins TRBV9 to TRBJ2-3; TRBD2 agrees at 11 bases. The J segment lost 7 bases and the V segment lost 0 bases, leaving 7 bases of the junction unmatched. Per the germline V gene, CDR1 is SGDLS and CDR2 is YYNGEE. The CDR3 totals 16 residues. CDR3 sequence reads: CASSVAPTSGTHTQYF. CDR3 nucleotides: TGTGCCAGCAGCGTAGCTCCGACTAGCGGGACTCATACGCAGTATTTT. Complete variable domain (other parts from reference TRBV9 and TRBJ2-3): DSGVTQTPKHLITATGQRVTLRCSPRSGDLSVYWYQQSLDQGLQFLIQYYNGEERAKGNILERFSAQQFPDLHSELNLSSLELGDSALYFCASSVAPTSGTHTQYFGPGTRLTVL.

V gene TRBV5-6 combines with J gene TRBJ1-4; D unresolved. From germline, CDR1 is SGHDT and CDR2 YYEEEE. CDR3 size: 15 residues. V was cut by 1 base and J by 6 bases, with 13 bases left in between. In DNA form, the CDR3 reads TGTGCCAGCAGCTTGCCCGGGGAGTCTTATGAAAAACTGTTTTTT. As protein: CASSLPGESYEKLFF.